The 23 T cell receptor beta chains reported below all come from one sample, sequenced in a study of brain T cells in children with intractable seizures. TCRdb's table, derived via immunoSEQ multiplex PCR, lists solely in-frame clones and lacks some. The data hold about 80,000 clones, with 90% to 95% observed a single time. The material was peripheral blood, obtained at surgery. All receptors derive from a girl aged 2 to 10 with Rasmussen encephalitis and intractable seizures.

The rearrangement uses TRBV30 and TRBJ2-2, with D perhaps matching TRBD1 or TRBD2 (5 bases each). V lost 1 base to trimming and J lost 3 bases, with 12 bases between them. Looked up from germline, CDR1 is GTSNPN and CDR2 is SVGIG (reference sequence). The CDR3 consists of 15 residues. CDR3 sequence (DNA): TGTGCCTGGAGTGGAAGGGACCGATACACCGGGGAGCTGTTTTTT. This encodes CAWSGRDRYTGELFF.

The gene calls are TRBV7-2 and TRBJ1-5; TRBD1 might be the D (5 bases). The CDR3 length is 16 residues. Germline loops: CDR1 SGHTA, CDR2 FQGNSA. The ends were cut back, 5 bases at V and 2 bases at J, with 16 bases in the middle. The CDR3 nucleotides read TGTGCCAGCAGCCCCCGAAAAGGGGTTCGCAATCAGCCCCAGCATTTT. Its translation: CASSPRKGVRNQPQHF.

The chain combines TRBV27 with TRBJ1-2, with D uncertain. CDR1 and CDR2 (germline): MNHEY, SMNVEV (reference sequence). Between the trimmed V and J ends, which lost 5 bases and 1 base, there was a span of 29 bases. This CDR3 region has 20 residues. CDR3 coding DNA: TGTGCCAGCAGTCCCGGACTAGGAAGGGTCCAAACCACCTATAACTATGGCTACACCTTC. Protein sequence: CASSPGLGRVQTTYNYGYTF.

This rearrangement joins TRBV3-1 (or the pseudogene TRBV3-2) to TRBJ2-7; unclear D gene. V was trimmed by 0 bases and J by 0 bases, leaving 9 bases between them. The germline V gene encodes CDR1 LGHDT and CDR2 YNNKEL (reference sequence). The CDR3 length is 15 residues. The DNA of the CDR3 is TGTGCCAGCAGCCAAGAAGTGGGGAACTCCTACGAGCAGTACTTC. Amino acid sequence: CASSQEVGNSYEQYF.

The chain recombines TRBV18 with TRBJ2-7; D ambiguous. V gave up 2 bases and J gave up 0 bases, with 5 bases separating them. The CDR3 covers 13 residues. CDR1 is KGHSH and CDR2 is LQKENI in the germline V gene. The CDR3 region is CASSPGDSYEQYF. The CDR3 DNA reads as TGTGCCAGCTCACCAGGGGACTCCTACGAGCAGTACTTC.

In DNA, the CDR3 is TGTGCCAGCAGCTTAGTGCCTGGACTAGCGGCATCCTACGAGCAGTACTTC. Translation gives CASSLVPGLAASYEQYF. This rearrangement joins TRBV11-2 to TRBJ2-7; 10 nucleotides agree with TRBD2. With 1 base clipped from V and 1 base from J, the junction kept 7 bases outside the gene matches. Germline V gene data show CDR1 as SGHAT and CDR2 as FQNNGV. This CDR3 contains 17 residues.

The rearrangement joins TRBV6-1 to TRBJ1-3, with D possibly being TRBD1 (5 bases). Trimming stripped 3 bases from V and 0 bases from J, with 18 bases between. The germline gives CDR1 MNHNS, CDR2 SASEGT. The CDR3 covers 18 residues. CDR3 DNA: TGTGCCAGCAGTGACCGATTGGGACGGCATCACTCTGGAAACACCATATATTTT. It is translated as CASSDRLGRHHSGNTIYF.

The CDR3 loop is CASSVAGLNTGELFF. The CDR3 DNA follows: TGTGCCAGCAGCGTAGCGGGACTGAACACCGGGGAGCTGTTTTTT. The chain uses TRBV9 and TRBJ2-2, with D possibly being TRBD2 (6 bases). The ends were cut back, 0 bases at V and 1 base at J, with 7 bases in the middle. Germline V gene data show CDR1 as SGDLS and CDR2 as YYNGEE. The CDR3 covers 15 residues.

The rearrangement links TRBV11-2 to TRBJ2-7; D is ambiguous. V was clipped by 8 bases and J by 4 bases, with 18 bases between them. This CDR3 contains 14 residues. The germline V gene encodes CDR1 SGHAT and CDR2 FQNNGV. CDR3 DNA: TGTGCCAGCGCTCACGGAAGGCGATTTTACGAGCAGTACTTC. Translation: CASAHGRRFYEQYF.

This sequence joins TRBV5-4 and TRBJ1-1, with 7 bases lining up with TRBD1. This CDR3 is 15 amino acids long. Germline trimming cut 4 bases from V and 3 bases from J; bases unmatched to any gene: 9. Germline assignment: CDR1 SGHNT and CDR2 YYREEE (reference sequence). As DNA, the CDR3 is TGTGCCAGCAGCGGAATTGGACAGGCTTACACTGAAGCTTTCTTT. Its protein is CASSGIGQAYTEAFF.

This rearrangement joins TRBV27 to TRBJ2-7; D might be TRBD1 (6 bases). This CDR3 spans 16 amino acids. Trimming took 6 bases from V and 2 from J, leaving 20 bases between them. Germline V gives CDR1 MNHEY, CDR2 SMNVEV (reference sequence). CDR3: CASSLASLQGTYEQYF. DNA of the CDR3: TGTGCCAGCAGCTTGGCTTCACTACAGGGAACCTACGAGCAGTACTTC.

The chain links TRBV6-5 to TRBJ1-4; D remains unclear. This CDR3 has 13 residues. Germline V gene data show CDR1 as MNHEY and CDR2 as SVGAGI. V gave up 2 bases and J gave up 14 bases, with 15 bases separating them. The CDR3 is CASSYVLSERLFF. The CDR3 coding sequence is TGTGCCAGCAGTTACGTCCTTTCCGAGCGGCTGTTTTTT.

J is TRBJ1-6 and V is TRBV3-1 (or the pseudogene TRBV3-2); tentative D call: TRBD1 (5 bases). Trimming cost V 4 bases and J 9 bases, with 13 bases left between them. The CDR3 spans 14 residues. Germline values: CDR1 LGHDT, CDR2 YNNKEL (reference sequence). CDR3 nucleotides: TGTGCCAGCAGCCCGACAGAGGGAAGTTCACCCCTCCACTTT. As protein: CASSPTEGSSPLHF.

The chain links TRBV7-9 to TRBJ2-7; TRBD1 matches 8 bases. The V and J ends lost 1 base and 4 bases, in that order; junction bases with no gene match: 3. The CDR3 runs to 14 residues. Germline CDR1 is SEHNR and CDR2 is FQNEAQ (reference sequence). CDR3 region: CASSLDRGKYEQYF. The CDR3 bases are TGTGCCAGCAGCTTAGACAGGGGGAAGTACGAGCAGTACTTC. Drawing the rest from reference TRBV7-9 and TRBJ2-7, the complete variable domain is DTGVSQNPRHKITKRGQNVTFRCDPISEHNRLYWYRQTLGQGPEFLTYFQNEAQLEKSRLLSDRFSAERPKGSFSTLEIQRTEQGDSAMYLCASSLDRGKYEQYFGPGTRLTVT.

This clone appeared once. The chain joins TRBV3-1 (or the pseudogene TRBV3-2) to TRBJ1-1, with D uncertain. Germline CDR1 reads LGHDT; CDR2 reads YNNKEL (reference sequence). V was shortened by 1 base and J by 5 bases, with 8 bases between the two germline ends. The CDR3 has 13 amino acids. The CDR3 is CASSQVPVTEAFF. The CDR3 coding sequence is TGTGCCAGCAGCCAAGTACCGGTTACTGAAGCTTTCTTT.

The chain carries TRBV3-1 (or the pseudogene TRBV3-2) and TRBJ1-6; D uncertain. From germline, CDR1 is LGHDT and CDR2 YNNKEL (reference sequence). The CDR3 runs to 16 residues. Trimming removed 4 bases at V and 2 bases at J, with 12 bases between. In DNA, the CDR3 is TGTGCCAGCAGCCCAGCTGGCCGTACCTATAATTCACCCCTCCACTTT. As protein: CASSPAGRTYNSPLHF.

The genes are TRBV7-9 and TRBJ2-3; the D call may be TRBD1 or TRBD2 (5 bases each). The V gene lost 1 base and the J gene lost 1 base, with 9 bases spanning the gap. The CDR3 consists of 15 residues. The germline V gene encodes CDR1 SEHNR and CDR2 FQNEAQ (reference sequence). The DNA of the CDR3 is TGTGCCAGCAGCTTAGGGGGACCAGGCACAGATACGCAGTATTTT. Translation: CASSLGGPGTDTQYF. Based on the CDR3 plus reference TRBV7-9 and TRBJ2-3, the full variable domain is DTGVSQNPRHKITKRGQNVTFRCDPISEHNRLYWYRQTLGQGPEFLTYFQNEAQLEKSRLLSDRFSAERPKGSFSTLEIQRTEQGDSAMYLCASSLGGPGTDTQYFGPGTRLTVL.

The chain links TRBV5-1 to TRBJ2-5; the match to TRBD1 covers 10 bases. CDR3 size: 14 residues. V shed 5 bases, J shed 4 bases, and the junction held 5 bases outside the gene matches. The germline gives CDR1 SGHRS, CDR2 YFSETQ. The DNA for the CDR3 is TGCGCCAGCAGTTCGGACAGGGGGACAGAGACCCAGTACTTC. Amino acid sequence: CASSSDRGTETQYF.

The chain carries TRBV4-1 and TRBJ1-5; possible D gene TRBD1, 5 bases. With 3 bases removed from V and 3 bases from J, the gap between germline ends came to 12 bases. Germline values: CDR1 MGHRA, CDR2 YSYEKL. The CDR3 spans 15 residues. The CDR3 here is CASSQGTGNNQPQHF. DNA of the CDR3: TGCGCCAGCAGCCAGGGGACGGGAAACAATCAGCCCCAGCATTTT.

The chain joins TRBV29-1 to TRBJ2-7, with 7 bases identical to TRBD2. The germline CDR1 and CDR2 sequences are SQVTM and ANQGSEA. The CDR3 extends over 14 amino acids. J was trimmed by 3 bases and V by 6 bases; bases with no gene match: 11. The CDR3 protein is CSVLSRAGVYEQYF. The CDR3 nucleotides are TGCAGCGTCCTCTCCCGCGCGGGGGTCTACGAGCAGTACTTC.

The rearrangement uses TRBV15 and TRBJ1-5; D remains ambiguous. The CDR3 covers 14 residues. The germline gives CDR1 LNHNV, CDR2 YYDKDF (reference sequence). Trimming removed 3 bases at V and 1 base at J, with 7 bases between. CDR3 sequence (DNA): TGTGCCACCAGCAGGGACGAAAGCAATCAGCCCCAGCATTTT. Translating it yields CATSRDESNQPQHF. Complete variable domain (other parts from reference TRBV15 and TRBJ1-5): DAMVIQNPRYQVTQFGKPVTLSCSQTLNHNVMYWYQQKSSQAPKLLFHYYDKDFNNEADTPDNFQSRRPNTSFCFLDIRSPGLGDTAMYLCATSRDESNQPQHFGDGTRLSIL.

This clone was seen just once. The CDR3 nucleotides are TGTGCCAGCAGTGGGACACCTCGCAGTGAAAAACTGTTTTTT. Encoded protein: CASSGTPRSEKLFF. The chain is built from TRBV28 and TRBJ1-4; the D gene is possibly TRBD1 (6 bases). CDR1 MDHEN and CDR2 SYDVKM come from the germline V gene. The CDR3 consists of 14 residues. V gave up 5 bases and J gave up 7 bases, with 14 bases separating them.

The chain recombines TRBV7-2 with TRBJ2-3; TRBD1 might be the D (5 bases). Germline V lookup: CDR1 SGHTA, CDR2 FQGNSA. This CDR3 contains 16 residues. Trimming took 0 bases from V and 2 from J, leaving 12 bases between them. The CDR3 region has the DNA TGTGCCAGCAGCTTAGCGCTAACAGGTTCCACAGATACGCAGTATTTT. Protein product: CASSLALTGSTDTQYF.